This T cell receptor (beta chain) came from a study of blood T cell repertoires in COVID-19. For the study at large: In each case, the material was cDNA or gDNA derived from T cells, B-cell-depleted T cells, or PBMCs.

V lost 3 bases and J 4 bases, leaving 15 bases between the germline ends. Germline CDR1 is DFQATT and CDR2 is SNEGSKA (reference sequence). The CDR3 is 14 amino acids. In the source study's methods: Reference gene primer amplification yielded estimated nucleated cell counts. Libraries were prepared by immunoSEQ multiplex PCR; TCRdb keeps only in-frame clonotypes and omits some of them. The DNA gave D and trimming, while V, J and clone size come from that table. The sample carries around 400,000 clones, roughly 90% recorded once. V gene TRBV20-1 combines with J gene TRBJ1-1; no clear D. The material sequenced was peripheral blood. This TCR was recovered from a man between 40 and 49 years old with acute or convalescent COVID-19. CDR3 DNA: TGCAGTGCTAGTCTAGGGAGAGGAGGCACTGAAGCTTTCTTT. This gives the protein CSASLGRGGTEAFF.